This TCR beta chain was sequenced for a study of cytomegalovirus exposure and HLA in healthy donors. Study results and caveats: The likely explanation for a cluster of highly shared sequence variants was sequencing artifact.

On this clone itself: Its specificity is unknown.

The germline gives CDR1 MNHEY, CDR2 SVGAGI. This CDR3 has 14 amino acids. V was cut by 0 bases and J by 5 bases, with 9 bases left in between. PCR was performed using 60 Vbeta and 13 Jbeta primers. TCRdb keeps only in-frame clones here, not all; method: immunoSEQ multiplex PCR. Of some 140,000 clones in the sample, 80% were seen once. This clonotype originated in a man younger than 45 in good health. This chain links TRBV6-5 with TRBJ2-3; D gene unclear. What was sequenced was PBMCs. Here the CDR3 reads CASSYSNSGDTQYF. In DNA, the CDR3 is TGTGCCAGCAGTTACTCGAACTCGGGAGATACGCAGTATTTT.